These 26 T cell receptor beta chains were sequenced from one sample in a study of T-cell reconstitution after alpha-beta-depleted transplantation in children. Unique molecular identifiers were incorporated when the TCRbeta library was constructed. TCRdb reprocessed the PCR reads via MiXCR and lists one record per CDR3 protein. Of nearly 200,000 distinct CDR3 sequences in the sample, about 6% were seen once. Source: PBMCs, taken before TCRalphabeta/CD19-depleted stem cell transplant. The receptors originated from a girl less than two years old with combined immunodeficiency, due to receive a stem cell transplant.

Ten or more counts support this clonotype. The genes are TRBV29-1 and TRBJ1-5; D is uncertain. Looked up from germline, CDR1 is SQVTM and CDR2 is ANQGSEA. CDR3 size: 13 residues. V was trimmed by 4 bases and J by 3 bases, leaving 10 bases between them. DNA of the CDR3: TGCAGCGTTGGGTCCACAGTCAATCAGCCCCAGCATTTT. Amino acids: CSVGSTVNQPQHF.

This clonotype was detected ten times or more. This chain links TRBV9 with TRBJ1-2; D might be TRBD1 (5 bases). V was clipped by 0 bases and J by 3 bases, with 9 bases between them. Germline V gives CDR1 SGDLS, CDR2 YYNGEE. CDR3 length equals 14 residues. The CDR3, as DNA: TGTGCCAGCAGCGTAGGGGCAGGGCACTATGGCTACACCTTC. This translates into CASSVGAGHYGYTF. The full variable domain, its missing parts supplied by reference TRBV9 and TRBJ1-2, is DSGVTQTPKHLITATGQRVTLRCSPRSGDLSVYWYQQSLDQGLQFLIQYYNGEERAKGNILERFSAQQFPDLHSELNLSSLELGDSALYFCASSVGAGHYGYTFGSGTRLTVV.

This sequence joins TRBV12-3 or TRBV12-4 and TRBJ1-2; TRBD1 agrees at 10 bases. V lost 9 bases, J lost 7 bases, and 11 bases stayed unmatched. CDR3 size: 14 residues. The CDR3 sequence is CASSPGTGEIGYTF. The CDR3 region has the DNA TGTGCCAGTAGTCCCGGGACAGGGGAGATTGGCTACACCTTC.

The chain carries TRBV10-3 and TRBJ2-7, with D possibly matching TRBD1 (6 bases). The V end was cut by 1 base, the J end by 0 bases, with 13 bases between. CDR1 and CDR2 from the germline V gene are ENHRY and SYGVKD. This CDR3 has 16 residues. CDR3 region: CAISEFYRDPSYEQYF. In nucleotides, the CDR3 is TGTGCCATCAGTGAGTTCTACAGGGACCCCTCCTACGAGCAGTACTTC.

This clonotype has at least ten counts. The V and J genes are TRBV7-3 and TRBJ2-3; either TRBD1 or TRBD2 may supply D (5 bases each). Germline values: CDR1 SGHTA, CDR2 FQGTGA. Trimming removed 3 bases at V and 11 bases at J, with 27 bases between. CDR3 length equals 17 residues. This CDR3 is CASSFTRTRRGVIKQYF. Here the CDR3 DNA reads TGTGCCAGCAGCTTCACTCGCACCAGACGAGGGGTTATTAAGCAGTATTTT. The complete variable domain, with remaining parts taken from reference TRBV7-3 and TRBJ2-3, reads GAGVSQTPSNKVTEKGKYVELRCDPISGHTALYWYRQSLGQGPEFLIYFQGTGAADDSGLPNDRFFAVRPEGSVSTLKIQRTERGDSAVYLCASSFTRTRRGVIKQYFGPGTRLTVL.

This clonotype was recorded at least ten times. V usage is TRBV28 and J usage is TRBJ2-6; 11 bases line up with TRBD1. Germline CDR1 and CDR2: MDHEN and SYDVKM. The length of the CDR3 is 18 residues. V gave up 4 bases and J gave up 4 bases; unmatched junction bases: 9. CDR3 bases: TGTGCCAGCAGTTACCCGGGACAGGGGGAGTCGGGGGCCAACGTCCTGACTTTC. It encodes CASSYPGQGESGANVLTF.

This clonotype was counted ten times or more. The J gene is TRBJ1-1, the V gene TRBV30; the D is unclear. CDR1 and CDR2 from the germline V gene are GTSNPN and SVGIG (reference sequence). The CDR3 totals 13 residues. V was pared by 0 bases and J by 6 bases, with 11 bases between. CDR3 sequence: CAWSVPGVPEAFF. The CDR3 nucleotides read TGTGCCTGGAGTGTACCCGGGGTGCCTGAAGCTTTCTTT. The full variable domain, rest sourced from reference TRBV30 and TRBJ1-1, is SQTIHQWPATLVQPVGSPLSLECTVEGTSNPNLYWYRQAAGRGLQLLFYSVGIGQISSEVPQNLSASRPQDRQFILSSKKLLLSDSGFYLCAWSVPGVPEAFFGQGTRLTVV.

This clonotype was recorded many times. The chain carries TRBV7-9 and TRBJ2-7; D is unresolved. This CDR3 comprises 15 residues. Trimming pared 1 base from V and 0 bases from J, leaving 10 bases between. Germline assignment: CDR1 SEHNR and CDR2 FQNEAQ (reference sequence). Here the CDR3 reads CASSLGPKSSYEQYF. Written as DNA, the CDR3 is TGTGCCAGCAGCTTAGGTCCTAAGAGCTCCTACGAGCAGTACTTC.

The table lists this clonotype with many counts. The CDR3 DNA is TGTGCCAGCAGCTCCGGAACTAGCGAGCAGTTCTTC. It encodes CASSSGTSEQFF. The chain employs TRBV7-7 and TRBJ2-1; D possibly corresponds to TRBD2 (6 bases). The CDR3 is 12 amino acids. Germline V gives CDR1 SSHAT, CDR2 FNYEAQ (reference sequence). V dropped 4 bases and J dropped 10 bases, with 11 bases sitting between them.

This clonotype was seen at least ten times. This chain joins TRBV27 and TRBJ2-1; 9 nucleotides match TRBD2. This CDR3 comprises 16 residues. CDR1 MNHEY and CDR2 SMNVEV come from the germline V gene (reference sequence). J gave up 1 base and V 3 bases, and 4 bases lay outside the gene matches. DNA for the CDR3: TGTGCCAGCAGTTTGACTAGCGGACGTTCCTACAATGAGCAGTTCTTC. Translating it yields CASSLTSGRSYNEQFF.

This clonotype has at least ten counts. The chain links TRBV12-3 or TRBV12-4 to TRBJ1-5; 8 nucleotides line up with TRBD1. The CDR3 is 17 amino acids. The J segment lost 5 bases and the V segment lost 0 bases, leaving 9 bases of the junction unmatched. CDR3 sequence: CASSLALQGVYYQPQHF. CDR3 coding DNA: TGTGCCAGCAGTTTAGCCCTACAGGGGGTATATTATCAGCCCCAGCATTTT.

This clonotype was counted many times. This chain uses TRBV7-3 with TRBJ2-1; a possible D gene is TRBD1 (6 bases). The CDR3 has 14 residues. Trimming took 4 bases from V and 2 from J, leaving 9 bases between them. Germline loops: CDR1 SGHTA, CDR2 FQGTGA. The CDR3 bases are TGTGCCAGCAGCTCTCCAGGGGCCTACAATGAGCAGTTCTTC. Its translation is CASSSPGAYNEQFF.

In its sample, this clonotype was seen many times. J is TRBJ2-1 and V is TRBV5-1, with TRBD1 identical over 8 bases. This CDR3 has 17 residues. V was clipped by 0 bases and J by 0 bases; unmatched bases: 5. Germline assignment: CDR1 SGHRS and CDR2 YFSETQ. The CDR3 DNA reads as TGCGCCAGCAGCTTGGGACAGGGGTTGAGCTCCTACAATGAGCAGTTCTTC. The encoded protein is CASSLGQGLSSYNEQFF.

There are many counts of this clonotype. This chain joins TRBV25-1 and TRBJ1-4, with D possibly TRBD1 on 6 matching bases. The CDR3 has 16 residues. Trimming removed 0 bases from V and 7 bases from J, with 15 bases in between. Germline V gene data show CDR1 as MGHDK and CDR2 as SYGVNS. CDR3 sequence reads: CASSEYFTGAGEKLFF. As DNA, the CDR3 is TGTGCCAGCAGTGAATACTTTACGGGGGCTGGTGAAAAACTGTTTTTT.

At least ten counts were recorded for this clonotype. V is TRBV5-8 and J is TRBJ1-4; D not resolved. The V gene's germline CDR1 is SGHTS and CDR2 YDEGEE. V was clipped by 0 bases and J by 4 bases, with 7 bases between them. CDR3 length: 14 residues. The chain's CDR3 is CASSLVPVNEKLFF. The CDR3 DNA follows: TGTGCCAGCAGCTTGGTGCCAGTTAATGAAAAACTGTTTTTT.

This clonotype came up many times. The CDR3, as DNA: TGCGCCAGCAGCCAAGATAAGGGCGGGGGGCAGTACTTC. Amino acids: CASSQDKGGGQYF. The chain recombines TRBV4-3 with TRBJ2-7; 7 bases are shared with TRBD2. CDR1 LGHNA and CDR2 YSLEER come from the germline V gene. This CDR3 contains 13 residues. J was trimmed by 9 bases and V by 0 bases; bases with no gene match: 5.

This clonotype was observed many times. The junction departs from the called germline gene at one end, perhaps through a read error. V is TRBV10-3 and J is TRBJ2-5; tentatively, D is TRBD1 (5 bases). The CDR3 is made up of 11 amino acids. Per the germline V gene, CDR1 is ENHRY and CDR2 is SYGVKD. CDR3 sequence reads: CAISESGPREF. The CDR3 DNA follows: TGTGCCATCAGTGAGTCGGGGCCCAGGGAATTC.

In this sample, this clonotype turned up many times. V usage is TRBV6-5 and J usage is TRBJ1-1, with D uncertain. This CDR3 region has 15 residues. V was pared by 5 bases and J by 7 bases, with 20 bases between. Germline V gene sequence: CDR1 MNHEY, CDR2 SVGAGI. CDR3 bases: TGTGCCAGCAGTATCGGCTGGCGGAGTATATATGAAGCTTTCTTT. It yields the protein CASSIGWRSIYEAFF.

In its sample, this clonotype was seen many times. The V call is TRBV7-2, the J call TRBJ2-7, with TRBD2 matching 8 bases. In germline, CDR1 is SGHTA, CDR2 FQGNSA. Losses at the gene ends were 3 bases for V and 3 bases for J; bases not matched to a gene: 7. The CDR3 contains 15 residues. CDR3 region: CASSLIGGGYYEQYF. DNA for the CDR3: TGTGCCAGCAGCTTGATCGGGGGGGGGTACTACGAGCAGTACTTC.

This clonotype has a count of ten or more. V is TRBV20-1 and J is TRBJ1-5; D remains ambiguous. This CDR3 has 14 amino acids. Trimming removed 0 bases from V and 6 bases from J, with 12 bases in between. The germline gives CDR1 DFQATT, CDR2 SNEGSKA (reference sequence). The CDR3 coding sequence is TGCAGTGCTAGAGACCAGTTGTCGGGTCAGCCCCAGCATTTT. Translated: CSARDQLSGQPQHF.

This clonotype was seen ten or more times. V gene TRBV9 combines with J gene TRBJ1-1; D is uncertain. The CDR3 runs 15 residues. Trimming cost V 2 bases and J 2 bases, with 13 bases left between them. Germline loops: CDR1 SGDLS, CDR2 YYNGEE. This CDR3 reads CASSVGLRLNTEAFF. CDR3 DNA: TGTGCCAGCAGCGTTGGGCTCAGGTTAAACACTGAAGCTTTCTTT.

The genes are TRBV27 and TRBJ1-1; unclear D gene. The CDR3 loop spans 16 amino acids. CDR1 is MNHEY and CDR2 is SMNVEV in the germline V gene (reference sequence). Deletions cut 2 bases from V and 7 bases from J, with 20 bases between. The CDR3 DNA follows: TGTGCCAGCAGTTTAAGGGCTTCGGCGGGAGTTTTTGAAGCTTTCTTT. Its protein product is CASSLRASAGVFEAFF.

This clonotype was seen repeatedly, ten times or more. This chain links TRBV28 with TRBJ2-3; a weak D match, TRBD2 (6 bases). The CDR3 length is 15 residues. Germline V gene sequence: CDR1 MDHEN, CDR2 SYDVKM. The V gene lost 2 bases and the J gene lost 7 bases, with 16 bases spanning the gap. The CDR3 DNA reads TGTGCCAGCAGTTTACTTGATACCGGGAGTAATACGCAGTATTTT. Translation: CASSLLDTGSNTQYF.

This clonotype was counted many times. The chain joins TRBV6-2 or TRBV6-3 to TRBJ1-2; D call uncertain. Germline loops: CDR1 MNHEY, CDR2 SVGEGT. V was cut by 2 bases and J by 2 bases, with 6 bases left in between. The CDR3 spans 13 residues. The chain's CDR3 is CASSYGLNYGYTF. CDR3 nucleotides: TGTGCCAGCAGTTACGGGCTCAACTATGGCTACACCTTC.

There are many counts of this clonotype. The chain recombines TRBV14 with TRBJ2-1, with 9 bases that match TRBD1. CDR3 length: 17 amino acids. The V gene end was trimmed by 4 bases and the J gene end by 8 bases; junction bases not matched to a gene: 15. Germline CDR1 is SGHDN and CDR2 is FVKESK. CDR3 protein: CASSPPGGTGFGDEQFF. The CDR3 nucleotides are TGTGCCAGCAGCCCGCCGGGCGGGACAGGGTTTGGAGATGAGCAGTTCTTC.

This clonotype was observed a handful of times. The chain uses TRBV12-3 or TRBV12-4 and TRBJ2-3; TRBD2 agrees at 7 bases. This CDR3 contains 17 residues. Trimming cost V 3 bases and J 2 bases; bases outside gene matches: 11. DNA for the CDR3: TGTGCCAGCAGTTTTTTCCCCAGTGCGGGGGACACAGATACGCAGTATTTT. Its translation is CASSFFPSAGDTDTQYF.